This T cell receptor beta chain comes out of a study of brain T cells in children with intractable seizures. Study-wide results and caveats: Pre-surgery blood may have been undersampled, hiding some clones.

The assay was immunoSEQ multiplex PCR, and TCRdb's table has in-frame clones only and misses some. The table shows 70,000 to 90,000 clones, with roughly 91% occurring only once. To note about this clone: Its cognate antigen is unknown.

Looked up from germline, CDR1 is SGHNT and CDR2 is YYREEE (reference sequence). The CDR3 length is 14 residues. Trimming cost V 0 bases and J 8 bases, with 14 bases left between them. The J gene is TRBJ1-1, the V gene TRBV5-4, with D possibly being TRBD1 (5 bases). The receptor was derived from a boy under two years old with tuberous sclerosis and intractable seizures. Specimen: peripheral blood, collected at surgery. The chain's CDR3 is CASSLGGRTIEAFF. The CDR3 DNA sequence: TGTGCCAGCAGCTTGGGGGGCAGGACTATCGAAGCTTTCTTT.